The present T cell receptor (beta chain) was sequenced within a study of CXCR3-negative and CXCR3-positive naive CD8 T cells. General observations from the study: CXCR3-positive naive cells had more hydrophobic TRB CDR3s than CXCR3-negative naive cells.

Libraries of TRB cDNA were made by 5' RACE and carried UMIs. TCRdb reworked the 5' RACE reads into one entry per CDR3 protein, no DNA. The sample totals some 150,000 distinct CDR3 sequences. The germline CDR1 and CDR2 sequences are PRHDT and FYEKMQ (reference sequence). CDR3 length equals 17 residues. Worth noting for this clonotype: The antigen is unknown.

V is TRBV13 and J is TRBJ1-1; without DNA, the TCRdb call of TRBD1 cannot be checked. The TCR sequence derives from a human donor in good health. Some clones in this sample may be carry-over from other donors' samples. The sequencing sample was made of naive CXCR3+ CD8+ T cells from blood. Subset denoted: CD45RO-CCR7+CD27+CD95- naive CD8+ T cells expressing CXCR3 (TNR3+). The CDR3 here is CASSNTGTGHMNTEAFF.